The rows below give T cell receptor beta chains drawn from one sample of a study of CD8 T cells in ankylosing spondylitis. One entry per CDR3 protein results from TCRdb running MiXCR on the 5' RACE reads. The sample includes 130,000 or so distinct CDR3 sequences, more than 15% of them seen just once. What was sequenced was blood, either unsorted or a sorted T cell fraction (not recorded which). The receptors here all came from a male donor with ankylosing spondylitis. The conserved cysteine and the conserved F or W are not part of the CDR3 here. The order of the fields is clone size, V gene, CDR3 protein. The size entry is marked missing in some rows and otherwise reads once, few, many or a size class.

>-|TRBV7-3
ASSQVIGFSYEQY
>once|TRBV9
ASSLQGEIDNEQF
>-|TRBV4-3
ASSQVAGTEEQY
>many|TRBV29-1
SVDIPGPRDEQF
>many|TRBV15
ATSGQMRSSYNEQF
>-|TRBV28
ASSPVAEDYEQY
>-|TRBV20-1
SASTSAGSSVYEQY
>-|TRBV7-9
ASSLVGKSSYEQY
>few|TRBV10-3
AISDRLLSYEQY
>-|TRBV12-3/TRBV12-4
ASTRQGRTGELF
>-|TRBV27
ASSFRASQEKLF
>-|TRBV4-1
ASSQLDTQY
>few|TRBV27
ASSLGQGYTEAF
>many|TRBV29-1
SVGAREQF
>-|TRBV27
ASSFGPYNEQF
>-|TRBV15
ATSRAPRTDTQY
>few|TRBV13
ASSPGTSGTTDTQY
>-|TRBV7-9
ASSWTGGAKNIQY
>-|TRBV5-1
ASSLAPSHYEQY
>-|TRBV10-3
AIRQGDRGNTIY
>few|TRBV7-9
ASSFNSGYSGYT
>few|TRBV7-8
ASSFWDLDEQY
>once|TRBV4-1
ASSPDSWNTEAF
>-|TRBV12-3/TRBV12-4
ASRPGTLSYEQY
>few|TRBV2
ASTPGEASGRALFVKNEQF
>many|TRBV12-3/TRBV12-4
ASSKGTGGDAF
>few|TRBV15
ATSRAGLANDYNEQF
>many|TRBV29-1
SAGPTDTQY
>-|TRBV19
ASRDAHFSNQPQH
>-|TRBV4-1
ASSLGPANYEQY
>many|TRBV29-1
SVEDGASGRGETQY
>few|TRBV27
ASSLSPGQVSYEQY
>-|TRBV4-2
ASSAIAEGLAGFSSYNEQF
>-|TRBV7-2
ASSFLAPYYSYEQY
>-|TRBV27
ASSLFLPSYNEQF
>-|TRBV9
ASSVDPSGRTDQAEQF
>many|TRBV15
ATRMETTDTQY
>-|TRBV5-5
ASRTTSGAVSYEQY
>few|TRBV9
ASSVGGVGQPQH
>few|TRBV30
AWPTKGWAQH
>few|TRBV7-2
ASSPDGGRPFTDTQY
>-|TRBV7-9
ASSLNGGPHNEQF